These 12 T cell receptor beta chains share one sample of origin, sequenced in a study of blood T cell repertoires in COVID-19. Repertoires were generated with immunoSEQ multiplex PCR, while TCRdb's copy carries only in-frame clones and drops some. The table has roughly 150,000 clones, around four fifths seen once; the top ten hold 6.5% to 9%. The specimen was peripheral blood. These receptors were taken from a woman older than 75 with COVID-19, enrolled during active disease.

CDR3 protein: CASSQVDTGGEQYF. CDR3 DNA sequence: TGTGCCAGCAGCCAAGTTGATACAGGGGGGGAGCAGTACTTC. V is TRBV3-1 (or the pseudogene TRBV3-2) and J is TRBJ2-7; 8 nucleotides match TRBD1. V dropped 1 base and J dropped 7; count of bases not matched to a gene: 6. The V gene's germline CDR1 is LGHDT and CDR2 YNNKEL (reference sequence). The CDR3 is 14 residues long.

This chain links TRBV7-3 with TRBJ2-6; tentative D call: TRBD2 (5 bases). Germline CDR1 is SGHTA and CDR2 is FQGTGA. CDR3 length equals 17 residues. V lost 2 bases, J lost 2 bases, and 13 bases lay in between. CDR3 bases: TGTGCCAGCAGCTTAGGGCCGAAGGGAGCTGGGGCCAACGTCCTGACTTTC. This codes for CASSLGPKGAGANVLTF.

V and J are TRBV2 and TRBJ1-2; maybe TRBD1 (6 bases). CDR3 size: 16 residues. Germline CDR1 is SNHLY and CDR2 is FYNNEI. V lost 8 bases and J lost 0, with 19 bases in between. CDR3 sequence (DNA): TGTGCCAGCTTACCGATTGCGGCAGGGGCTAACTATGGCTACACCTTC. It encodes CASLPIAAGANYGYTF.

The gene calls are TRBV6-1 and TRBJ2-1, with no clear D. Germline-derived CDR1 and CDR2 are MNHNS and SASEGT. The CDR3 is made up of 12 amino acids. V was trimmed by 2 bases and J by 9 bases, leaving 8 bases between them. CDR3 residues: CASSESRFEQFF. The CDR3 coding sequence is TGTGCCAGCAGTGAATCTAGATTTGAGCAGTTCTTC.

The chain links TRBV2 to TRBJ1-4, with D possibly being TRBD1 (6 bases). CDR3 length: 15 amino acids. Trimming shortened V by 8 bases and J by 4 bases, and 17 bases separated the two germline ends. The germline V gene has CDR1 SNHLY and CDR2 FYNNEI. CDR3 sequence: CASGPHRVVNEKLFF. The CDR3 DNA is TGTGCCAGCGGCCCCCACAGGGTTGTTAATGAAAAACTGTTTTTT.

The CDR3 DNA follows: TGTGCCAGCAGTGAAGGGACAGGGTCCTACGAGCAGTACTTC. The encoded protein is CASSEGTGSYEQYF. The V and J genes are TRBV25-1 and TRBJ2-7, with 9 nucleotides matching TRBD1. CDR3 length equals 14 residues. Germline V CDR1 and CDR2: MGHDK, SYGVNS. J gave up 1 base and V 2 bases, and 0 bases lay outside the gene matches.

The chain employs TRBV11-2 and TRBJ1-1; no reliable D call. The length of the CDR3 is 13 residues. V shed 2 bases and J shed 3 bases, with 7 bases lying between them. The germline V gene has CDR1 SGHAT and CDR2 FQNNGV. CDR3 sequence reads: CASSLREDTEAFF. CDR3 nucleotide sequence: TGTGCCAGCAGCTTAAGGGAGGACACTGAAGCTTTCTTT.

This chain connects TRBV5-1 to TRBJ1-2, with no clear D. The V gene's germline CDR1 is SGHRS and CDR2 YFSETQ. The CDR3 extends over 15 amino acids. Trimming shortened V by 0 bases and J by 4 bases, and 13 bases separated the two germline ends. CDR3 in DNA: TGCGCCAGCAGCTTGGTCCCCGGGGAGGGCTATGGCTACACCTTC. Translation gives CASSLVPGEGYGYTF.

The rearrangement joins TRBV6-5 to TRBJ2-2; 10 bases are a match to TRBD1. Germline values: CDR1 MNHEY, CDR2 SVGAGI. The length of the CDR3 is 15 residues. V lost 6 bases to trimming and J lost 4 bases; unmatched junction nucleotides: 5. DNA of the CDR3: TGTGCCAGCAGCTCCGGGACAGGGGCCACCGGGGAGCTGTTTTTT. Translation gives CASSSGTGATGELFF.

This sequence joins TRBV29-1 and TRBJ1-5; D is possibly TRBD1 (5 bases). The V and J ends lost 4 bases and 4 bases respectively, with 8 bases between them. The CDR3 sequence is 12 residues long. Germline assignment: CDR1 SQVTM and CDR2 ANQGSEA. The chain's CDR3 is CSVVQGNQPQHF. The CDR3, as DNA: TGCAGCGTTGTCCAGGGTAATCAGCCCCAGCATTTT.

This clone was seen just once. The CDR3 sequence: CASSYSRFGNEQFF. In DNA form, the CDR3 reads TGTGCCAGCAGTTACTCGCGCTTCGGCAATGAGCAGTTCTTC. This chain uses TRBV6-2 or TRBV6-3 with TRBJ2-1, with D uncertain. Germline CDR1 reads MNHEY; CDR2 reads SVGEGT. The V gene lost 0 bases and the J gene lost 6 bases, with 9 bases spanning the gap. The CDR3 length is 14 residues.

This clone appeared a few times. The chain uses TRBV7-2 and TRBJ2-1, with 11 positions matching TRBD2. The germline gives CDR1 SGHTA, CDR2 FQGNSA. With 5 bases clipped from V and 10 bases from J, the junction kept 10 bases outside the gene matches. The CDR3 covers 15 residues. CDR3 in DNA: TGTGCCAGCAGCGGAACTAGCGGGGGAACCAGAGAGCAGTTCTTC. Its translation is CASSGTSGGTREQFF.